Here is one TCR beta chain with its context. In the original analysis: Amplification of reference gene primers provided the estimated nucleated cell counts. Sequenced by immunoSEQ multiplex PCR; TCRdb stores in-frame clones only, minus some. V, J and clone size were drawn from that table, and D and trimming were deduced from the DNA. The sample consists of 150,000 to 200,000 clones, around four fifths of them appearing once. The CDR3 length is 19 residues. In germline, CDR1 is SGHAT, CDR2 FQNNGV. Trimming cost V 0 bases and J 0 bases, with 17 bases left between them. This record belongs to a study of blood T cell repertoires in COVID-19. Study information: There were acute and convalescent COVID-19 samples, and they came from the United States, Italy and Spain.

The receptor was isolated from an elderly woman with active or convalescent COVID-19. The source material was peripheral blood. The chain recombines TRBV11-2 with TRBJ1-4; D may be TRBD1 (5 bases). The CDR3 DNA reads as TGTGCCAGCAGCTTAGAGTCAGGTCTTGTCAGGGCAACTAATGAAAAACTGTTTTTT. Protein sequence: CASSLESGLVRATNEKLFF. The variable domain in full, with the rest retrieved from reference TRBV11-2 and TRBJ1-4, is EAGVAQSPRYKIIEKRQSVAFWCNPISGHATLYWYQQILGQGPKLLIQFQNNGVVDDSQLPKDRFSAERLKGVDSTLKIQPAKLEDSAVYLCASSLESGLVRATNEKLFFGSGTQLSVL.